The 3 T cell receptor beta chains below come from one sample, sequenced in a study of blood T cell repertoires in COVID-19. Profiled with immunoSEQ multiplex PCR; TCRdb holds only in-frame clones, not every one. The table has 190,000 or so clones, approximately 85% seen once. Sequenced material: PBMCs or T cells enriched from blood (not recorded which). The source of these receptors is a woman in her twenties or thirties who had recovered from COVID-19.

V and J are TRBV6-5 and TRBJ1-1; D gene ambiguous. V was pared by 7 bases and J by 1 base, with 7 bases between. Germline V gene lookup returns CDR1 MNHEY and CDR2 SVGAGI. CDR3 size: 12 residues. CDR3 bases: TGTGCCAGCACCTTAAAGAACACTGAAGCTTTCTTT. Protein: CASTLKNTEAFF.

The rearrangement joins TRBV5-6 to TRBJ1-2, with TRBD1 matching 10 bases. Germline CDR1 SGHDT, CDR2 YYEEEE. The CDR3 runs 13 residues. V was clipped by 2 bases and J by 8 bases; unmatched bases: 3. The CDR3 region is CASSLGTGAGYTF. In DNA form, the CDR3 reads TGTGCCAGCAGCTTAGGGACAGGGGCCGGCTACACCTTC.

The CDR3 nucleotides are TGTGCCAGCAGTCGCCCCGGGACAGGGAATAACTATGGCTACACCTTC. Its translation: CASSRPGTGNNYGYTF. This chain joins TRBV7-9 and TRBJ1-2; 9 nucleotides agree with TRBD1. Germline V CDR1 and CDR2: SEHNR, FQNEAQ (reference sequence). This CDR3 comprises 16 residues. After removal of 6 bases from V and 1 base from J, the junction contained 9 bases not matched to a gene.